Described below is a single TCR beta chain sequence and its context. Its antigen is not identified. This CDR3 has 17 amino acids. Germline CDR1 and CDR2: LNHDA and SQIVND (reference sequence). V dropped 6 bases and J dropped 1; count of bases not matched to a gene: 9. Amplification used 60 V beta primers and 13 J beta primers. Sequencing used immunoSEQ multiplex PCR; TCRdb keeps in-frame clones, though not all of them. The table shows 100,000 or so clones, with around 90% occurring only once. The data were obtained in a study of glioma-infiltrating T cells after dendritic cell vaccination. About the study: Three intradermal dendritic cell vaccine injections were given every two weeks.

Documented time point: after dendritic cell vaccination, including at tumor progression/relapse. General observations from the study: Higher TCR clonality did not directly relate to longer survival.

This TCR came from a human donor with glioblastoma. This chain connects TRBV19 to TRBJ2-6; 7 bases map to TRBD1. The starting material was blood, obtained after dendritic cell vaccination. CDR3 coding DNA: TGTGCCAGTAGCCTGGGACAGTTTAGTTCTGGGGCCAACGTCCTGACTTTC. It encodes CASSLGQFSSGANVLTF.